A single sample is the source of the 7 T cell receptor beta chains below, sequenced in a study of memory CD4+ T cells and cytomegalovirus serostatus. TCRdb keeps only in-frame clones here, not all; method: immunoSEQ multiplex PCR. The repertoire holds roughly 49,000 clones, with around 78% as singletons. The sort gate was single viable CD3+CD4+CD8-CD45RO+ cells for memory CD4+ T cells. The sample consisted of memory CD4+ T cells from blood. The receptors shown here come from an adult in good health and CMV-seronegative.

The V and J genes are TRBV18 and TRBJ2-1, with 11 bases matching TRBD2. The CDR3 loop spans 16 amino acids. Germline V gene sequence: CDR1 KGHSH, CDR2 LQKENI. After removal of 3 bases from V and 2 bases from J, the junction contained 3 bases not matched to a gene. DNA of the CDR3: TGTGCCAGCTCACCCAATAGCGGGGGGGCCTACAATGAGCAGTTCTTC. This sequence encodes CASSPNSGGAYNEQFF.

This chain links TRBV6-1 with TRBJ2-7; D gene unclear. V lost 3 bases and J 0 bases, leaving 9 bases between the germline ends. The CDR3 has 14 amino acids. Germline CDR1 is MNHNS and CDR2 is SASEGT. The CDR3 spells CASSDRTVSYEQYF. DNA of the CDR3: TGTGCCAGCAGTGACCGGACGGTCTCCTACGAGCAGTACTTC.

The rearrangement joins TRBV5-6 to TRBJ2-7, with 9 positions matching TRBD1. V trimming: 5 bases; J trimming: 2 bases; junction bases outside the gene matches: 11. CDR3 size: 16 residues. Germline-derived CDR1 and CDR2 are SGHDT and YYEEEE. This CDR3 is CASSFTWDRETYEQYF. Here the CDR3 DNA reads TGTGCCAGCAGTTTCACATGGGACAGGGAAACCTACGAGCAGTACTTC.

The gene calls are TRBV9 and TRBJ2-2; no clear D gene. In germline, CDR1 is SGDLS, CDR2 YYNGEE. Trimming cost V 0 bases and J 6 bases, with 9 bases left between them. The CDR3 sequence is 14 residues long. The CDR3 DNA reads TGTGCCAGCAGCGTAGCGTTGGTTGCCGGGGAGCTGTTTTTT. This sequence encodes CASSVALVAGELFF.

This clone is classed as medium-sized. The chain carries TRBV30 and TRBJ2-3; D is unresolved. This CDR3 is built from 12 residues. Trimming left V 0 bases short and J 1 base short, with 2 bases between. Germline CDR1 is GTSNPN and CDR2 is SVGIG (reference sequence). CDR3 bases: TGTGCCTGGAGTGTAGGCACAGATACGCAGTATTTT. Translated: CAWSVGTDTQYF. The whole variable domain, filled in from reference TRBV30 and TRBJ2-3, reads SQTIHQWPATLVQPVGSPLSLECTVEGTSNPNLYWYRQAAGRGLQLLFYSVGIGQISSEVPQNLSASRPQDRQFILSSKKLLLSDSGFYLCAWSVGTDTQYFGPGTRLTVL.

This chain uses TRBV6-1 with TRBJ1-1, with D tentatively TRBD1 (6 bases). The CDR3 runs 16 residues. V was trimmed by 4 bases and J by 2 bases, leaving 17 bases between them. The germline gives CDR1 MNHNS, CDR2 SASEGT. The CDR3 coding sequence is TGTGCCAGCAGTGCCCCGGGGGGGCAGAGAAACACTGAAGCTTTCTTT. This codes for CASSAPGGQRNTEAFF.

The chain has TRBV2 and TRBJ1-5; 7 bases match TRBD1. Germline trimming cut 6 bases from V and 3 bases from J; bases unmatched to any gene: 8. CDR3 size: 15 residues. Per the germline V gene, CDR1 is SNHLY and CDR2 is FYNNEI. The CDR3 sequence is CASRRDSQVNQPQHF. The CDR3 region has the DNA TGTGCCAGCAGGAGGGACAGTCAGGTCAATCAGCCCCAGCATTTT.